This TCR beta chain was sequenced for a study of blood T cell repertoires in COVID-19. Study-level background: From T cells, B-cell-depleted T cells, or PBMCs came the material, which was cDNA or gDNA.

The germline V and J ends were trimmed by 7 bases and 3 bases, with 19 bases remaining between them. The CDR3 covers 15 residues. Looked up from germline, CDR1 is MNHEY and CDR2 is SVGAGI. Per the original data handling: Cell counts per sample came from amplifying reference gene primers. Clones were read by immunoSEQ multiplex PCR, and TCRdb kept only the in-frame ones, dropping some. V, J and clone size derive from that table, while D and trimming were established from the DNA sequence. Of about 170,000 clones in the sample, approximately 88% were seen once. V and J are TRBV6-5 and TRBJ2-7; possibly TRBD2 for D (6 bases). Sample: peripheral blood. This clonotype originated in a woman aged 60-75 years with acute or convalescent COVID-19. The CDR3 here is CASTDHRGVFYEQYF. For the CDR3, the DNA is TGTGCCAGCACCGACCACCGCGGGGTGTTCTACGAGCAGTACTTC.